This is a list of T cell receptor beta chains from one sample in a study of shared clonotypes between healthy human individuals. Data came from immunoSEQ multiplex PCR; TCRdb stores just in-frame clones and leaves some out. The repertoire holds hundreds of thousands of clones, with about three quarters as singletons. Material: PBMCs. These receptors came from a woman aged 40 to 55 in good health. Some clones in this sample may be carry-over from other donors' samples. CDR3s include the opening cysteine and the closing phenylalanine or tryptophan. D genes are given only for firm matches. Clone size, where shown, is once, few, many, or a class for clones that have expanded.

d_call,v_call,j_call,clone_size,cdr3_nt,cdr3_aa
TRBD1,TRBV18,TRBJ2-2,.,TGTGCCAGCTCCCCGGGGACAGGCCCTATCACCGGGGAGCTGTTTTTT,CASSPGTGPITGELFF
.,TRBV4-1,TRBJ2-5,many,TGCGCCAGCAGCTCCCCCACACGATCGGAGACCCAGTACTTC,CASSSPTRSETQYF
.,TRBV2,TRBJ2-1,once,TGTGCCAGCAGTGTATACAATGAGCAGTTCTTC,CASSVYNEQFF
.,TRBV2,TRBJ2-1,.,TGTGCCAGCAGATCCCCCAATATTTACAATGAGCAGTTCTTC,CASRSPNIYNEQFF
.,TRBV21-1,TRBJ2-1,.,TGTGCCAGCACAAAGATCACAACAGGGGGCGACTACAATGAGCAGTTCTTC,CASTKITTGGDYNEQFF
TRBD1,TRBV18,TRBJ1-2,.,TGTGCCAGCTCACCGAGTGAGGGGGCTGGGTACGGCTACACCTTC,CASSPSEGAGYGYTF
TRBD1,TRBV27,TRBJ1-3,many,TGTGCCAGCAGTTTATCAGGGGGCGATGGAAACACCATATATTTT,CASSLSGGDGNTIYF
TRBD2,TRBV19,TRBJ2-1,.,TGTGCCAGTAGTACCAGACTAGGCGGGAGGTTGAATGAGCAGTTCTTC,CASSTRLGGRLNEQFF
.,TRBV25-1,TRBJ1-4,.,TGTGCCAGCAGAGAAGATGTAAATGAAAAACTGTTTTTT,CASREDVNEKLFF
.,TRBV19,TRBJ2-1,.,TGTGCCAGTAGTATAGATCGGAGGTATACAGATGGTCGCAATGAGCAGTTCTTC,CASSIDRRYTDGRNEQFF
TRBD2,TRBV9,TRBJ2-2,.,TGTGCCAGCAGCGTAGCGAGCGGGAGGAACACCGGGGAGCTGTTTTTT,CASSVASGRNTGELFF
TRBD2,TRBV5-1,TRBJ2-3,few,TGCGCCAGCAGCACTACTAGCGGGAGCAGAACAGATACGCAGTATTTT,CASSTTSGSRTDTQYF
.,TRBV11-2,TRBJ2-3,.,TGTGCCAGCACATTAGCGGCGGGGACAGATACGCAGTATTTT,CASTLAAGTDTQYF
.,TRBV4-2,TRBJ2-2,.,TGTGCCAGCAGCCAAGCGGTTGGCACCGGGGAGCTGTTTTTT,CASSQAVGTGELFF
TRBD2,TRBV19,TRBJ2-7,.,TGTGCCAGTAGCAAGGAGAGGGGACTAGGAGAAGAGCAGTACTTC,CASSKERGLGEEQYF